This T cell receptor beta chain was sequenced for a study of cytomegalovirus exposure and HLA in healthy donors. The PCR employed 60 Vbeta primers together with 13 Jbeta primers. Sequencing was performed with immunoSEQ multiplex PCR; in TCRdb, only in-frame clones are kept and a portion is missing. Here the sample spans around 220,000 clones, 70% to 80% being singletons. CDR3 size: 17 residues. Germline assignment: CDR1 SQVTM and CDR2 ANQGSEA. V was pared by 6 bases and J by 0 bases, with 12 bases of the junction left unmatched. This clone appeared once. The V call is TRBV29-1, the J call TRBJ2-3; 10 nucleotides line up with TRBD2. The sequence derives from a girl aged 2-10 years in good health and CMV-seronegative. The sample taken for sequencing was PBMCs. CDR3 amino acids: CSVNGLAGEWSTDTQYF. CDR3 bases: TGCAGCGTCAATGGGCTAGCGGGAGAGTGGAGCACAGATACGCAGTATTTT.